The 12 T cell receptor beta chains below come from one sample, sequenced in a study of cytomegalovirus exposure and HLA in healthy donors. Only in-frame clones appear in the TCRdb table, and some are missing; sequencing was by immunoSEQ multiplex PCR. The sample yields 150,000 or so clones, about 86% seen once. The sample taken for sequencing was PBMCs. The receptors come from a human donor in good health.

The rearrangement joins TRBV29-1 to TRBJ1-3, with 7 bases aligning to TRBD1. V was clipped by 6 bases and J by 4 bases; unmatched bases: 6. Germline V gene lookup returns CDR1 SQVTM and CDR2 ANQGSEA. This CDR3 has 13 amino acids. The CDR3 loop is CSVVTGKGNTIYF. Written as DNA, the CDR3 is TGCAGCGTCGTGACAGGGAAAGGAAACACCATATATTTT.

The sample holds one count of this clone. The CDR3 sequence: CASSLGTDSYGYTF. DNA of the CDR3: TGTGCCAGCAGTTTGGGGACAGACTCATATGGCTACACCTTC. The rearrangement links TRBV28 to TRBJ1-2; TRBD1 matches at 7 bases. CDR1 and CDR2 (germline): MDHEN, SYDVKM. CDR3 length: 14 residues. V lost 3 bases and J lost 5; bases outside the gene matches: 6.

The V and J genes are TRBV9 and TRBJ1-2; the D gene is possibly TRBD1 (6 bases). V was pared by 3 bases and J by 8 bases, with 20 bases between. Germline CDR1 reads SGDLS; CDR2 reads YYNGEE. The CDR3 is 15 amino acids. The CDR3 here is CASSEGGAYKGGYTF. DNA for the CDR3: TGTGCCAGCAGCGAGGGGGGGGCTTACAAAGGCGGCTACACCTTC.

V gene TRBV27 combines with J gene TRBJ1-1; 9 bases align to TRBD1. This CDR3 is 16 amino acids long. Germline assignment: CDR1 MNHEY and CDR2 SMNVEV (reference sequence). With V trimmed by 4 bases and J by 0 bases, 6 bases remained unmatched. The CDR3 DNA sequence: TGTGCCAGCAGTTCTGGGACAGGGAGAATGAACACTGAAGCTTTCTTT. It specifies CASSSGTGRMNTEAFF.

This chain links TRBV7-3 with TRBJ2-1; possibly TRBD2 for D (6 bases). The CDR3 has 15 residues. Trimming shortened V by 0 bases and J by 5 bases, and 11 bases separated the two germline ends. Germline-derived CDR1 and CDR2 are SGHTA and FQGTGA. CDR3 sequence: CASSLTGSGNNEQFF. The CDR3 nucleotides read TGTGCCAGCAGCTTAACCGGGAGTGGCAACAATGAGCAGTTCTTC.

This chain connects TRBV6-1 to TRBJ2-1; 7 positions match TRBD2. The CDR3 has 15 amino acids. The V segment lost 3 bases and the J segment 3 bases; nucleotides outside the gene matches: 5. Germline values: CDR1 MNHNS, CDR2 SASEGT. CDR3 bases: TGTGCCAGCAGTGAGCTAGCGGAGGGCTACAATGAGCAGTTCTTC. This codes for CASSELAEGYNEQFF.

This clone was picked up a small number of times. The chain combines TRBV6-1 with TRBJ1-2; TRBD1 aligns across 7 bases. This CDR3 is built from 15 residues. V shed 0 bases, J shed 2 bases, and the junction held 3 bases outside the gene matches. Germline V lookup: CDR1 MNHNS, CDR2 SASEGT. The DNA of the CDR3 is TGTGCCAGCAGTGAAGCGGAGGGGGCGAACTATGGCTACACCTTC. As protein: CASSEAEGANYGYTF.

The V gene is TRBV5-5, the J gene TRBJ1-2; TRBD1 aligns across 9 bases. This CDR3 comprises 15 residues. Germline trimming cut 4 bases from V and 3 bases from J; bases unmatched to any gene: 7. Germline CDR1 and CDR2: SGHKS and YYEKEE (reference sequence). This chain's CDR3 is CASSPVTGGDYGYTF. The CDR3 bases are TGTGCCAGCAGCCCCGTCACAGGGGGCGACTATGGCTACACCTTC.

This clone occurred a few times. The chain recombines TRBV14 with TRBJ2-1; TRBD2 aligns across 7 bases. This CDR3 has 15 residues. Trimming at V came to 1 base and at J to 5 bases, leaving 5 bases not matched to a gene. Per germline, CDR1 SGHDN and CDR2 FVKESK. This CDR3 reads CASSQGTRGNNEQFF. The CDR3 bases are TGTGCCAGCAGCCAAGGGACTAGGGGAAACAATGAGCAGTTCTTC.

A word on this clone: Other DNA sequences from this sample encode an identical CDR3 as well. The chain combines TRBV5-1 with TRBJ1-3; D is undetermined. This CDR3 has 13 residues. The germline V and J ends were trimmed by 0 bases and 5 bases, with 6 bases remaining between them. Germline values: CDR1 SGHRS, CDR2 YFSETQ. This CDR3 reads CASSLDFRNTIYF. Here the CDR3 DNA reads TGCGCCAGCAGCTTGGATTTTAGAAACACCATATATTTT.

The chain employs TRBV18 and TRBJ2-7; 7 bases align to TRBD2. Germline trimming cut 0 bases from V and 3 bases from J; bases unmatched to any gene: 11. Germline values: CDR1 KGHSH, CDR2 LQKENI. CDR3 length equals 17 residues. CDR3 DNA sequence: TGTGCCAGCTCACCACCCCCTTGGGGGGAGGGCCTCTACGAGCAGTACTTC. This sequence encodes CASSPPPWGEGLYEQYF.

The CDR3 spells CASSRLLRAIYGYTF. The CDR3 nucleotides read TGTGCCAGTAGTCGGCTACTCAGGGCCATCTATGGCTACACCTTC. The V call is TRBV19, the J call TRBJ1-2; maybe TRBD1 (5 bases). The CDR3 contains 15 residues. Germline CDR1 LNHDA, CDR2 SQIVND (reference sequence). V was clipped by 5 bases and J by 4 bases, with 17 bases between them.